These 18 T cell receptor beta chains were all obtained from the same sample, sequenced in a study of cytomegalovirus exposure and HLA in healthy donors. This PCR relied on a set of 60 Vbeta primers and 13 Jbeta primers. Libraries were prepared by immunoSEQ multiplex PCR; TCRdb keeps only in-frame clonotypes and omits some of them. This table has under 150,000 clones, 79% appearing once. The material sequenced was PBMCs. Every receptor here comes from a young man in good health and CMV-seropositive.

CDR3 protein: CASSMESSNQPQHF. CDR3 coding DNA: TGTGCCAGTAGTATGGAGTCTAGCAATCAGCCCCAGCATTTT. J is TRBJ1-5 and V is TRBV19; D is ambiguous. Trimming took 3 bases from V and 0 from J, leaving 6 bases between them. The V gene's germline CDR1 is LNHDA and CDR2 SQIVND (reference sequence). CDR3 length: 14 residues.

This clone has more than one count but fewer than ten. CDR3 nucleotides: TGTGCCAGCAGCTTGAAGCGGGGGACCGAGCTCTCCTACGAGCAGTACTTC. Amino acid sequence: CASSLKRGTELSYEQYF. The chain uses TRBV7-8 and TRBJ2-7; 8 bases match TRBD2. The CDR3 is made up of 17 amino acids. Germline-derived CDR1 and CDR2 are SGHVS and FQNEAQ. J lost 0 bases, V lost 3 bases, and 10 bases had no gene match.

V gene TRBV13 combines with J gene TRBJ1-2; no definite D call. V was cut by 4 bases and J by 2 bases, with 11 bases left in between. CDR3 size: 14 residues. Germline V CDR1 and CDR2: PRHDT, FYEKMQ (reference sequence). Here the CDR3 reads CASSYESRNYGYTF. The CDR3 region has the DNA TGTGCCAGCAGCTACGAGAGCAGGAACTATGGCTACACCTTC.

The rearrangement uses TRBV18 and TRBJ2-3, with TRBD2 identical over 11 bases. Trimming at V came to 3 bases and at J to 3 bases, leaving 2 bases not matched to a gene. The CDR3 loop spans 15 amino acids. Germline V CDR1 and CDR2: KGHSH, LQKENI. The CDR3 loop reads CASSPLAGGTDTQYF. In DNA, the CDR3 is TGTGCCAGCTCACCGCTAGCGGGGGGAACAGATACGCAGTATTTT.

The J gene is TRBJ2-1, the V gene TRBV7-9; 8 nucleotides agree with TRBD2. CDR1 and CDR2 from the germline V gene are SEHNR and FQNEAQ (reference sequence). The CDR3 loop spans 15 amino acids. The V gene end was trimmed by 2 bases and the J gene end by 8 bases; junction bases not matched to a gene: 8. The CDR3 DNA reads TGTGCCAGCAGCTTACCGAGCGGGAGACCCCATGAGCAGTTCTTC. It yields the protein CASSLPSGRPHEQFF.

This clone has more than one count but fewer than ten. CDR3 sequence reads: CASRQGAGEKLFF. The DNA of the CDR3 is TGTGCCAGTCGACAGGGGGCGGGGGAAAAACTGTTTTTT. J is TRBJ1-4 and V is TRBV7-9, with TRBD1 identical over 10 bases. This CDR3 comprises 13 residues. CDR1 SEHNR and CDR2 FQNEAQ come from the germline V gene (reference sequence). The V segment lost 9 bases and the J segment 8 bases; nucleotides outside the gene matches: 6.

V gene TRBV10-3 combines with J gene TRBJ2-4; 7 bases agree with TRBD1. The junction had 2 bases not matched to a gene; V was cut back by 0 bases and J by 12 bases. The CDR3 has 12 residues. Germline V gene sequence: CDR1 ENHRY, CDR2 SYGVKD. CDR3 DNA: TGTGCCATCAGTGAGTCCTGGGACAGTCAGTACTTC. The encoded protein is CAISESWDSQYF.

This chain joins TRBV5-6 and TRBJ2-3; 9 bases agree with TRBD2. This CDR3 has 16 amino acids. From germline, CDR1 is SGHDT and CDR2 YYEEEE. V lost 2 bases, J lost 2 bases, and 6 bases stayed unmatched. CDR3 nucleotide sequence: TGTGCCAGCAGCTTAGTGGCGGGGGGGCTCACAGATACGCAGTATTTT. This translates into CASSLVAGGLTDTQYF.

The CDR3 loop is CASSLDRGPLGYGYTF. DNA for the CDR3: TGTGCCAGCAGCTTGGACAGGGGGCCCTTAGGGTATGGCTACACCTTC. The chain joins TRBV5-4 to TRBJ1-2; 9 positions agree with TRBD1. The germline V gene encodes CDR1 SGHNT and CDR2 YYREEE (reference sequence). The CDR3 loop spans 16 amino acids. Trimming cost V 0 bases and J 5 bases; bases outside gene matches: 8.

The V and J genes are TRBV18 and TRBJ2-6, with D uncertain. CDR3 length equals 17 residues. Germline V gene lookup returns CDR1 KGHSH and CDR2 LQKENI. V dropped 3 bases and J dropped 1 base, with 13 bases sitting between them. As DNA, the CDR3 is TGTGCCAGCTCACCTACTGGAGATAGTTCTGGGGCCAACGTCCTGACTTTC. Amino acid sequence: CASSPTGDSSGANVLTF.

The CDR3 DNA sequence: TGCGCCAGCAGCTTCCTCCGGGACAGGGAGTTCCGGGAGCTGTTTTTT. It translates to CASSFLRDREFRELFF. The chain links TRBV5-1 to TRBJ2-2; 9 bases are shared with TRBD1. The CDR3 contains 16 residues. Per germline, CDR1 SGHRS and CDR2 YFSETQ. The ends lost 2 bases at V and 9 bases at J; junction bases unmatched: 11. The variable domain in full, completed from reference TRBV5-1 and TRBJ2-2, reads KAGVTQTPRYLIKTRGQQVTLSCSPISGHRSVSWYQQTPGQGLQFLFEYFSETQRNKGNFPGRFSGRQFSNSRSEMNVSTLELGDSALYLCASSFLRDREFRELFFGEGSRLTVL.

DNA of the CDR3: TGTGCCAGCAGCCTCTGGACGGGACAAGAGACCCAGTACTTC. It codes for CASSLWTGQETQYF. The gene calls are TRBV2 and TRBJ2-5, with D possibly matching TRBD2 (5 bases). The CDR3 extends over 14 amino acids. Germline-derived CDR1 and CDR2 are SNHLY and FYNNEI. The germline V and J ends were trimmed by 6 bases and 2 bases, with 13 bases remaining between them. Together with reference TRBV2 and TRBJ2-5, the CDR3 gives the full variable domain: EPEVTQTPSHQVTQMGQEVILRCVPISNHLYFYWYRQILGQKVEFLVSFYNNEISEKSEIFDDQFSVERPDGSNFTLKIRSTKLEDSAMYFCASSLWTGQETQYFGPGTRLLVL.

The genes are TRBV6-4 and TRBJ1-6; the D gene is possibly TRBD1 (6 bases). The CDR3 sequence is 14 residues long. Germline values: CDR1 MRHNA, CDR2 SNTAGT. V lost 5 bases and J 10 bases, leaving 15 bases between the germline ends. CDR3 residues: CASSPGTSGSPLHF. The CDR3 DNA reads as TGTGCCAGCAGTCCCGGGACATCTGGCTCACCCCTCCACTTT.

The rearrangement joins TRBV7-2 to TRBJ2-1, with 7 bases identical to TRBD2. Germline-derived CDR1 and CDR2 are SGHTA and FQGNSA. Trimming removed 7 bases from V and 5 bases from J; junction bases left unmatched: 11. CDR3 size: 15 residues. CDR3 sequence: CASNPSGKGHNEQFF. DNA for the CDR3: TGTGCCAGCAATCCTAGCGGCAAGGGACACAATGAGCAGTTCTTC.

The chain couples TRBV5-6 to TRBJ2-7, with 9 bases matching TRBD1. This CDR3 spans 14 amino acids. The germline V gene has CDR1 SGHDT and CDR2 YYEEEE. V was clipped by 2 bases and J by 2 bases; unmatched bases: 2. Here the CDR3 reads CASSFGQGPYEQYF. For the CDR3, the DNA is TGTGCCAGCAGCTTTGGACAGGGGCCCTACGAGCAGTACTTC.

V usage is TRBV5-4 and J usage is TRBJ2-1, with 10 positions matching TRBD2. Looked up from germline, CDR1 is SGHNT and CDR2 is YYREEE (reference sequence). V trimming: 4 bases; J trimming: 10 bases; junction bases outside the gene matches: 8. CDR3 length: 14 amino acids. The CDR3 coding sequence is TGTGCCAGCAGCCCACTAGCGGGGAGTTGGGAGCAGTTCTTC. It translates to CASSPLAGSWEQFF.

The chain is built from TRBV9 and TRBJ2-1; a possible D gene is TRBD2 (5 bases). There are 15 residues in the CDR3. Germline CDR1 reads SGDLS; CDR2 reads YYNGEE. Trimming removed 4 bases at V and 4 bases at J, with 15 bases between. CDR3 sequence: CASSPINGVYNEQFF. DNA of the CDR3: TGTGCCAGCAGCCCAATAAACGGGGTATACAATGAGCAGTTCTTC.

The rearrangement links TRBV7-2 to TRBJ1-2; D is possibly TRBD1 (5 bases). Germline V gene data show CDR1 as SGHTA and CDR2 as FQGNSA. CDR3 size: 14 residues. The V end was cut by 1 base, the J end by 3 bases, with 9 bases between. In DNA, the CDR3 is TGTGCCAGCAGCTTAGTACCAGGGTACTATGGCTACACCTTC. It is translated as CASSLVPGYYGYTF. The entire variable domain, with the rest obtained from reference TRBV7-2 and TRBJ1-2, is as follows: GAGVSQSPSNKVTEKGKDVELRCDPISGHTALYWYRQSLGQGLEFLIYFQGNSAPDKSGLPSDRFSAERTGGSVSTLTIQRTQQEDSAVYLCASSLVPGYYGYTFGSGTRLTVV.